The clone carrying this TCR beta chain has only a few counts. The template for TCR beta VDJ and CDR3 sequence profiling was genomic DNA. TCRdb analysed the reads with MiXCR anew, one entry per CDR3 protein. The table lists about 270,000 distinct CDR3 sequences, approximately 56% of them singletons. This specimen comes from a study of CD8+CD57+ T cells in acquired aplastic anemia. Germline CDR1 and CDR2: DFQATT and SNEGSKA (reference sequence). Trimming took off 4 bases at V and 4 bases at J, with 9 bases between the two ends. This CDR3 has 12 amino acids. The V call is TRBV20-1, the J call TRBJ2-3; D may be TRBD2 (6 bases). Sequenced input: sorted CD4+, CD8+, or CD8+CD57+ T cells (not recorded which) from PBMCs. This TCR came from a human donor with severe aplastic anemia or a healthy control (not recorded which). The CDR3 spells CSATREADTQYF. The CDR3 DNA is TGCAGTGCTACCAGGGAGGCAGATACGCAGTATTTT.